The sequence of this TCR beta chain was determined in a study of response to subunit inactivated influenza vaccine. Study-wide results and limits: After each seasonal influenza vaccination, few new T cells are recruited, the authors suggested.

TCRdb passed the RT-PCR reads through MiXCR, listing each CDR3 protein once. The data hold under 800,000 distinct CDR3 sequences, with 11% to 15% observed a single time. This clonotype has only a few counts. The antigen is not known. This TCR was sampled from a man between 45 and 60 years old who received an inactivated influenza vaccine. This specimen was PBMCs from blood, taken 14 to 15 days before vaccination.

Here the CDR3 DNA reads TGCAGTGCTAGAGATTACGGAGAGAACTATGGCTACACCTTC. This encodes CSARDYGENYGYTF. The chain employs TRBV20-1 and TRBJ1-2; D not certain. The CDR3 loop spans 14 amino acids. V lost 0 bases and J 2 bases, leaving 10 bases between the germline ends. CDR1 and CDR2 from the germline V gene are DFQATT and SNEGSKA (reference sequence).